A single sample is the source of the 25 T cell receptor beta chains below, sequenced in a study of molecular identifiers for immune sequencing clone quantification. TCRdb used MiXCR to reprocess the PCR reads, holding one entry per CDR3 protein. Altogether approximately 500,000 distinct CDR3 sequences are present, 20% to 25% being singletons, with the ten largest covering 0.7% to 0.95%. Sequencing was performed on naive CD8+ T cells from blood, with Jurkat cell RNA spiked in. The subset denotes: FACS-sorted CD8+CD4-CCR7+CD45RA+ naive T cells. The receptors derive from a human donor in good health. Some libraries in this study had Jurkat cell RNA spiked in.

Remarks on this clonotype: A much larger clone sits a single nucleotide away, making a read error possible. This is likely a read error, given that the CDR3 carries no conserved phenylalanine or tryptophan at its end. This sequence joins TRBV4-3 and TRBJ2-3; D not resolved. Per the germline V gene, CDR1 is LGHNA and CDR2 is YSLEER. The CDR3 is 14 residues long. V was clipped by 0 bases and J by 2 bases, with 6 bases between them. The CDR3, as DNA: TGCGCCAGCAGCCAAGACACAGACACAGATACGCAGTATTCT. It specifies CASSQDTDTDTQYS.

Many counts were recorded for this clonotype. V and J are TRBV20-1 and TRBJ1-5, with D unresolved. CDR3 length equals 13 residues. In germline, CDR1 is DFQATT, CDR2 SNEGSKA (reference sequence). Between the trimmed V and J ends, which lost 4 bases and 2 bases, there was a span of 9 bases. CDR3 sequence reads: CSAKLGGNQPQHF. CDR3 coding DNA: TGCAGTGCTAAACTCGGGGGCAATCAGCCCCAGCATTTT.

This clonotype was seen ten or more times. The chain joins TRBV7-9 to TRBJ1-4; 10 bases map to TRBD1. The germline gives CDR1 SEHNR, CDR2 FQNEAQ (reference sequence). After removal of 5 bases from V and 7 bases from J, the junction contained 13 bases not matched to a gene. The CDR3 runs 17 residues. The CDR3 DNA reads as TGTGCCAGCAGCGACACCGGGACAGGGGCCCCCCTTGAAAAACTGTTTTTT. Translating gives CASSDTGTGAPLEKLFF. Complete variable domain (other parts from reference TRBV7-9 and TRBJ1-4): DTGVSQNPRHKITKRGQNVTFRCDPISEHNRLYWYRQTLGQGPEFLTYFQNEAQLEKSRLLSDRFSAERPKGSFSTLEIQRTEQGDSAMYLCASSDTGTGAPLEKLFFGSGTQLSVL.

This clonotype occurred a few times. The CDR3 nucleotides are TGTGCCAGCAGTTCCTTCCTAGCGGGAAACACCATATATTTT. This codes for CASSSFLAGNTIYF. The chain is built from TRBV27 and TRBJ1-3; D ambiguous. Germline V gene sequence: CDR1 MNHEY, CDR2 SMNVEV (reference sequence). Trimming cost V 4 bases and J 4 bases, with 11 bases left between them. The CDR3 is made up of 14 amino acids.

This sequence joins TRBV3-1 and TRBJ2-5; 9 nucleotides agree with TRBD1. With V trimmed by 4 bases and J by 2 bases, 11 bases remained unmatched. The CDR3 is 17 residues long. Per germline, CDR1 LGHDT and CDR2 YNNKEL (reference sequence). The CDR3 DNA is TGTGCCAGCAGCCGGGACAGGGACTTTCACCTTCAAGAGACCCAGTACTTC. Its protein product is CASSRDRDFHLQETQYF.

This clonotype has a count of ten or more. The gene calls are TRBV4-1 and TRBJ1-1, with D hard to call. CDR1 and CDR2 from the germline V gene are MGHRA and YSYEKL. Between the trimmed V and J ends, which lost 0 bases and 0 bases, there was a span of 11 bases. The CDR3 length is 16 residues. CDR3 residues: CASSQDELLMNTEAFF. The CDR3 DNA is TGCGCCAGCAGCCAAGATGAGCTCCTCATGAACACTGAAGCTTTCTTT.

Concerning this clonotype itself: A much larger clone is a single base away; this may be a read error. The final CDR3 position lacks the conserved phenylalanine or tryptophan, pointing to a likely read error. The chain has TRBV4-1 and TRBJ1-5; no clear D. The CDR3 is made up of 16 amino acids. Trimming took off 0 bases at V and 6 bases at J, with 15 bases between the two ends. In germline, CDR1 is MGHRA, CDR2 YSYEKL. The CDR3 DNA sequence: TGCGCCAGCAGCCAAGATAAATCGAGCCCCAGTCAGCCCCAGCATTTA. Translating gives CASSQDKSSPSQPQHL.

The gene calls are TRBV19 and TRBJ2-3, with TRBD2 identical over 9 bases. Germline assignment: CDR1 LNHDA and CDR2 SQIVND (reference sequence). V shed 1 base and J 4 bases; nucleotides not matched to a gene: 6. CDR3 length: 16 amino acids. The CDR3 DNA sequence: TGTGCCAGTAGTATAGCGGTAGCGGGGGACCCAGATACGCAGTATTTT. It specifies CASSIAVAGDPDTQYF.

The V call is TRBV20-1, the J call TRBJ1-1; a possible D gene is TRBD1 (5 bases). With 0 bases removed from V and 7 bases from J, the gap between germline ends came to 9 bases. Germline CDR1 is DFQATT and CDR2 is SNEGSKA (reference sequence). The CDR3 contains 12 residues. In nucleotides, the CDR3 is TGCAGTGCTAGAGACATACAGGTTGAAGCTTTCTTT. It yields the protein CSARDIQVEAFF.

Ten or more counts support this clonotype. V is TRBV7-2 and J is TRBJ2-3; a possible D gene is TRBD2 (5 bases). Deletions cut 1 base from V and 2 bases from J, with 19 bases between. This CDR3 comprises 18 residues. CDR1 and CDR2 (germline): SGHTA, FQGNSA. CDR3 in DNA: TGTGCCAGCAGCTTAGACGGGCCTAGCTTATCTTCCACAGATACGCAGTATTTT. Amino acid sequence: CASSLDGPSLSSTDTQYF.

Concerning this clonotype itself: This may be a read error: a much more frequent sequence differs by one nucleotide. This chain links TRBV7-9 with TRBJ2-2; TRBD2 aligns across 10 bases. Germline V CDR1 and CDR2: SEHNR, FQNEAQ (reference sequence). The trim removed 4 bases at V and 5 bases at J, leaving 7 bases unmatched. This CDR3 comprises 16 residues. DNA of the CDR3: TGTGCCAGCAGCTCACCCCTAGCGGGAGATACCGGGGAGCTGTTTTTT. Translation: CASSSPLAGDTGELFF.

A note on this clonotype: It is likely a read error, because the conserved phenylalanine at the end of the CDR3 is missing. J is TRBJ2-7 and V is TRBV6-1; 7 positions agree with TRBD2. Germline values: CDR1 MNHNS, CDR2 SASEGT. V dropped 3 bases and J dropped 4; count of bases not matched to a gene: 6. This CDR3 is built from 14 residues. DNA for the CDR3: TGTGCCAGCAGTGAGTCCGGGGGGAGGTACGAGCAGTACCTC. Translated, it gives CASSESGGRYEQYL.

The rearrangement links TRBV2 to TRBJ2-3; 7 bases align to TRBD1. The CDR3 has 17 residues. The J segment lost 6 bases and the V segment lost 3 bases, leaving 15 bases of the junction unmatched. Germline lookup yields CDR1 SNHLY and CDR2 FYNNEI. For the CDR3, the DNA is TGTGCCAGCAGTGACCCCCAGGGGGTTTGGGGGCAGGATACGCAGTATTTT. Protein sequence: CASSDPQGVWGQDTQYF.

This clonotype was found many times. The genes are TRBV7-6 and TRBJ2-3, with 8 bases aligning to TRBD1. This CDR3 is 16 amino acids long. The germline V gene encodes CDR1 SGHVS and CDR2 FNYEAQ. V lost 3 bases, J lost 7 bases, and 12 bases stayed unmatched. The CDR3 DNA reads TGTGCCAGCAGCTTCCCCCGGACAGGGTATTCAAATACGCAGTATTTT. Translation: CASSFPRTGYSNTQYF.

The sample holds many counts of this clonotype. V usage is TRBV29-1 and J usage is TRBJ2-2; the D is unclear. V dropped 4 bases and J dropped 0 bases, with 12 bases sitting between them. Per germline, CDR1 SQVTM and CDR2 ANQGSEA. The CDR3 totals 15 residues. As DNA, the CDR3 is TGCAGCGTTGTAAGCAGAACGTCGAACACCGGGGAGCTGTTTTTT. Translation gives CSVVSRTSNTGELFF.

This chain joins TRBV5-6 and TRBJ2-7; tentatively, D is TRBD2 (5 bases). V gave up 0 bases and J gave up 1 base, with 11 bases separating them. This CDR3 region has 15 residues. The germline CDR1 and CDR2 sequences are SGHDT and YYEEEE. CDR3 coding DNA: TGTGCCAGCAGCTTGGCCGGAAGAGGGTCCTACGAGCAGTACTTC. Its translation is CASSLAGRGSYEQYF.

The table lists this clonotype with a few counts. The genes are TRBV30 and TRBJ2-7; 9 bases agree with TRBD2. The CDR3 runs to 16 residues. Germline V gene data show CDR1 as GTSNPN and CDR2 as SVGIG (reference sequence). V lost 3 bases, J lost 3 bases, and 12 bases stayed unmatched. The CDR3 loop reads CAWRDRGGAGDYEQYF. The DNA of the CDR3 is TGTGCCTGGAGGGATCGCGGGGGGGCCGGTGACTACGAGCAGTACTTC.

This rearrangement joins TRBV4-3 to TRBJ2-1; 9 bases match TRBD2. The J segment lost 4 bases and the V segment lost 0 bases, leaving 10 bases of the junction unmatched. The CDR3 runs to 18 residues. Per the germline V gene, CDR1 is LGHNA and CDR2 is YSLEER. CDR3 bases: TGCGCCAGCAGCCAAGACACGGCCGGCGGGGGGGGATACAATGAGCAGTTCTTC. Its protein is CASSQDTAGGGGYNEQFF.

This clonotype showed up many times. The genes are TRBV9 and TRBJ2-5, with D possibly being TRBD2 (5 bases). The germline V gene has CDR1 SGDLS and CDR2 YYNGEE. CDR3 length: 16 residues. The germline V and J ends were trimmed by 4 bases and 2 bases, with 18 bases remaining between them. The CDR3 loop reads CASSPGELAYQETQYF. The CDR3 region has the DNA TGTGCCAGCAGCCCCGGGGAATTAGCGTATCAAGAGACCCAGTACTTC.

There are a few counts of this clonotype. The J gene is TRBJ1-1, the V gene TRBV6-9; tentative D call: TRBD1 (6 bases). This CDR3 is 16 amino acids long. From germline, CDR1 is MNHGY and CDR2 SVAAGI. Trimming cost V 5 bases and J 1 base, with 17 bases left between them. The CDR3 DNA is TGTGCCAGCAGTCTAACCCGACAGGCCAAGAACACTGAAGCTTTCTTT. Translation: CASSLTRQAKNTEAFF.

Note on this clonotype: Possible read error: a much larger clone is one base away. This rearrangement joins TRBV27 to TRBJ2-7; 10 positions match TRBD1. Germline assignment: CDR1 MNHEY and CDR2 SMNVEV (reference sequence). The V segment lost 5 bases and the J segment 2 bases; nucleotides outside the gene matches: 6. The CDR3 contains 15 residues. In DNA form, the CDR3 reads TGTGCCAGCAGTGGCTCCGACAGGGGGCCCTACGAGCAGTACTTC. Protein product: CASSGSDRGPYEQYF.

The chain links TRBV7-3 to TRBJ2-2; 7 bases fit TRBD2. Germline trimming cut 3 bases from V and 6 bases from J; bases unmatched to any gene: 13. Germline V lookup: CDR1 SGHTA, CDR2 FQGTGA. This CDR3 contains 17 residues. DNA for the CDR3: TGTGCCAGCAGCTTGGGGGGGGATCTTGGAACTTCCGGGGAGCTGTTTTTT. Translation: CASSLGGDLGTSGELFF.

This clonotype occurred many times. The chain uses TRBV30 and TRBJ1-2; D is unresolved. CDR3 length: 13 amino acids. Looked up from germline, CDR1 is GTSNPN and CDR2 is SVGIG (reference sequence). V lost 0 bases and J lost 4, with 9 bases in between. CDR3 coding DNA: TGTGCCTGGAGTGTTGTCGAAAGCTATGGCTACACCTTC. This encodes CAWSVVESYGYTF.

This clonotype was counted many times. The CDR3 loop reads CASSFRDDGIRTEQFF. CDR3 nucleotide sequence: TGTGCCAGCAGCTTCCGGGACGATGGGATCCGAACTGAGCAGTTCTTC. J is TRBJ2-1 and V is TRBV14; D possibly uses TRBD1 or TRBD2 (5 bases each). The V gene lost 5 bases and the J gene lost 9 bases, with 23 bases spanning the gap. Germline V gives CDR1 SGHDN, CDR2 FVKESK. CDR3 size: 16 residues.

Many counts were recorded for this clonotype. This chain links TRBV20-1 with TRBJ2-7; D call uncertain. The germline CDR1 and CDR2 sequences are DFQATT and SNEGSKA (reference sequence). CDR3 length equals 17 residues. V lost 0 bases, J lost 0 bases, and 18 bases lay in between. For the CDR3, the DNA is TGCAGTGCTAGAGATTGGCTAGTCGGGCCGAGCTCCTACGAGCAGTACTTC. Residues: CSARDWLVGPSSYEQYF.